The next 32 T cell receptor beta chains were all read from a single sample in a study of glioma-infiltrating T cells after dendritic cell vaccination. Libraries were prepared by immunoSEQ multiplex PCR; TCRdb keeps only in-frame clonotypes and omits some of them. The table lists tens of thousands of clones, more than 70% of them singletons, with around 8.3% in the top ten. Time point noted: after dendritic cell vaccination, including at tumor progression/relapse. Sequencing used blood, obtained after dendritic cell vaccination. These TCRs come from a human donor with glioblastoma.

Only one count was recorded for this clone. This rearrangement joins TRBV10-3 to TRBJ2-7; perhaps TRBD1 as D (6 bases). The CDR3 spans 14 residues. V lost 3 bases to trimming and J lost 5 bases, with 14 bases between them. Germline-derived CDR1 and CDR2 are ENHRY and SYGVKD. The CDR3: CAISEKQGFDEQYF. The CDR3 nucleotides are TGTGCCATCAGTGAAAAACAGGGTTTTGACGAGCAGTACTTC.

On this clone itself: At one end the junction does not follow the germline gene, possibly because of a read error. CDR3 in amino acids: CASSLGTSGGAEETQYF. The DNA for the CDR3 is TGTGCTAGCAGCTTAGGAACTAGCGGGGGGGCCGAAGAGACCCAGTACTTC. The chain links TRBV7-7 to TRBJ2-5, with 13 bases matching TRBD2. The CDR3 extends over 17 amino acids. The V gene's germline CDR1 is SSHAT and CDR2 FNYEAQ (reference sequence).

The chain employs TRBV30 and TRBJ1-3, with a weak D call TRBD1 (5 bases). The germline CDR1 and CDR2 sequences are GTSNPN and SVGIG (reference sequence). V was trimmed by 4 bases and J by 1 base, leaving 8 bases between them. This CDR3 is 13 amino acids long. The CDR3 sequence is CAWNPGSGNTIYF. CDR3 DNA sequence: TGTGCCTGGAATCCAGGGTCTGGAAACACCATATATTTT.

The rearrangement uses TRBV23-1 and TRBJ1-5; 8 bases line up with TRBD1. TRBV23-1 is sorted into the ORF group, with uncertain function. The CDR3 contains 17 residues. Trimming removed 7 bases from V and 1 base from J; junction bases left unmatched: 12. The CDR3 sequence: CASIPGRGRGSNQPQHF. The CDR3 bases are TGCGCCAGCATACCTGGCAGGGGGCGCGGAAGCAATCAGCCCCAGCATTTT.

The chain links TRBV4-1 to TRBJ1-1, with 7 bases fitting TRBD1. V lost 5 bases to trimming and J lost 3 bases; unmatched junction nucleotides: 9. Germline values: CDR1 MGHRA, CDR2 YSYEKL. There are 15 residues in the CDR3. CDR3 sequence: CASSSHRGLDTEAFF. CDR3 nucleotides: TGCGCCAGCAGCTCCCACAGGGGTTTGGACACTGAAGCTTTCTTT.

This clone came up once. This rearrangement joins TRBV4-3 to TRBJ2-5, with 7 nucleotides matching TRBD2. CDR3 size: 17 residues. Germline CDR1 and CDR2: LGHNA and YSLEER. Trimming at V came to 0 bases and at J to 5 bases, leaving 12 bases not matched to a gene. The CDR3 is CASSQDILGGGVETQYF. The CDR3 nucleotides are TGCGCCAGCAGCCAAGATATCTTGGGCGGGGGTGTTGAGACCCAGTACTTC.

The DNA for the CDR3 is TGTGCCAGCAGCTCAGAGGACAGGGGTTGGACCGGGGAGCTGTTTTTT. Its translation is CASSSEDRGWTGELFF. This chain links TRBV7-9 with TRBJ2-2, with TRBD1 identical over 9 bases. The CDR3 consists of 16 residues. CDR1 and CDR2 from the germline V gene are SEHNR and FQNEAQ (reference sequence). J lost 5 bases, V lost 4 bases, and 8 bases had no gene match.

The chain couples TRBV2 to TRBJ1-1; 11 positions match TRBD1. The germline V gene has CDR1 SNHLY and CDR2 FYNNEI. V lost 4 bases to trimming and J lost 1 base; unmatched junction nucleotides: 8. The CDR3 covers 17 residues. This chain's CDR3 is CASSGVGQGAKNTEAFF. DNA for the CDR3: TGTGCCAGCAGTGGGGTAGGACAGGGGGCGAAGAACACTGAAGCTTTCTTT.

CDR3 DNA: TGTGCCAGCACGGGACAGGGGGCGAGAGGGACCCAGTACTTC. It translates to CASTGQGARGTQYF. The rearrangement uses TRBV2 and TRBJ2-5, with 12 bases aligning to TRBD1. The J segment lost 7 bases and the V segment lost 7 bases, leaving 7 bases of the junction unmatched. The CDR3 totals 14 residues. CDR1 and CDR2 from the germline V gene are SNHLY and FYNNEI.

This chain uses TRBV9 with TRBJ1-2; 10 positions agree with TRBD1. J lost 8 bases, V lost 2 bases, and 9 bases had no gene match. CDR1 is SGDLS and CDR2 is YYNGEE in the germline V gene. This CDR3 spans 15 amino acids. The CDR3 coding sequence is TGTGCCAGCAGCGTTTTCGGGACAGGGGCTTACGGCTACACCTTC. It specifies CASSVFGTGAYGYTF.

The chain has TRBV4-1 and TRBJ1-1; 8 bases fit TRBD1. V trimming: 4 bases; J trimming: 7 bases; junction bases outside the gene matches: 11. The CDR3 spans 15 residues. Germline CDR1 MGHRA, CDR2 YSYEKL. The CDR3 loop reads CASSLKTGGKDEAFF. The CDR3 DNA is TGCGCCAGCAGCCTCAAAACAGGGGGGAAAGATGAAGCTTTCTTT.

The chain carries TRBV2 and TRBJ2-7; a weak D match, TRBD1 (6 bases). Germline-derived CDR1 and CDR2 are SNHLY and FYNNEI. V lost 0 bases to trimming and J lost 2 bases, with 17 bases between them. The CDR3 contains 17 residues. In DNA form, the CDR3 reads TGTGCCAGCAGTGAAGCGCTCGGGACATTAACAACCTACGAGCAGTACTTC. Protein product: CASSEALGTLTTYEQYF.

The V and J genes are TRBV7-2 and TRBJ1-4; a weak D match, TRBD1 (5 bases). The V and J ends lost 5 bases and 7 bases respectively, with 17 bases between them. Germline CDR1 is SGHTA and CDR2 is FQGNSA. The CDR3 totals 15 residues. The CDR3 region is CASSRSRQNGEKLFF. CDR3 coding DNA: TGTGCCAGCAGCCGAAGTAGACAGAATGGTGAAAAACTGTTTTTT. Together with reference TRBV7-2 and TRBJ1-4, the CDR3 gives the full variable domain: GAGVSQSPSNKVTEKGKDVELRCDPISGHTALYWYRQSLGQGLEFLIYFQGNSAPDKSGLPSDRFSAERTGGSVSTLTIQRTQQEDSAVYLCASSRSRQNGEKLFFGSGTQLSVL.

DNA for the CDR3: TGTGCCAGCAGCTACCGACAGGGGATGTCTGCAACTAATGAAAAACTGTTTTTT. This gives the protein CASSYRQGMSATNEKLFF. The chain joins TRBV5-6 to TRBJ1-4; 8 positions agree with TRBD1. With V trimmed by 3 bases and J by 0 bases, 10 bases remained unmatched. The CDR3 is 18 residues long. Germline CDR1 is SGHDT and CDR2 is YYEEEE.

The CDR3 coding sequence is TGTGCCAGCGCCTGGACAGCGGCCGAGCAGTACTTC. Translating it yields CASAWTAAEQYF. The genes are TRBV7-3 and TRBJ2-7, with a weak D call TRBD1 (6 bases). Germline CDR1 SGHTA, CDR2 FQGTGA. The ends were cut back, 8 bases at V and 6 bases at J, with 14 bases in the middle. The CDR3 consists of 12 residues. Drawing the rest from reference TRBV7-3 and TRBJ2-7, the complete variable domain is GAGVSQTPSNKVTEKGKYVELRCDPISGHTALYWYRQSLGQGPEFLIYFQGTGAADDSGLPNDRFFAVRPEGSVSTLKIQRTERGDSAVYLCASAWTAAEQYFGPGTRLTVT.

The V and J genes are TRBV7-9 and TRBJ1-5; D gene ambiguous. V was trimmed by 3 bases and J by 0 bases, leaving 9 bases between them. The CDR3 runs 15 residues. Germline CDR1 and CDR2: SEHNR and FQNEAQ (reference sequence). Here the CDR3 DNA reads TGTGCCAGCAGCTTTGGCCAGAATAGCAATCAGCCCCAGCATTTT. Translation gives CASSFGQNSNQPQHF.

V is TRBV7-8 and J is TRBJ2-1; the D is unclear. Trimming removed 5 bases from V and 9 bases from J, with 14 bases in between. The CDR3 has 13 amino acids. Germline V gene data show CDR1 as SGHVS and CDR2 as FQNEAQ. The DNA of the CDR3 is TGTGCCAGCAGCCAGACTCGGTCTAGTGAGCAGTTCTTC. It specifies CASSQTRSSEQFF.

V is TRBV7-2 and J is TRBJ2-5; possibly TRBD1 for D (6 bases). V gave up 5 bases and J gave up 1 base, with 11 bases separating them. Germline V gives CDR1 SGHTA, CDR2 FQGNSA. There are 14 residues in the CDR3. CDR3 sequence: CASSPIGGQETQYF. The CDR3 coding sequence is TGTGCCAGCAGCCCAATAGGGGGCCAAGAGACCCAGTACTTC.

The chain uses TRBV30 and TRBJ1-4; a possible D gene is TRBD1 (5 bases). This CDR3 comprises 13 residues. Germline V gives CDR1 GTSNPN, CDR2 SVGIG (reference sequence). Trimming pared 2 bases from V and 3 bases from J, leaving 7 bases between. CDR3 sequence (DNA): TGTGCCTGGAGTACAGGATCTAATGAAAAACTGTTTTTT. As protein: CAWSTGSNEKLFF.

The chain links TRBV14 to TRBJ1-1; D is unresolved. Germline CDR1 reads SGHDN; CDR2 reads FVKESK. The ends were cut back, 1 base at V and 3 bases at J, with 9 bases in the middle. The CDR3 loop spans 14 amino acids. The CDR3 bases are TGTGCCAGCAGCCAAGTTTCAGGCTACACTGAAGCTTTCTTT. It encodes CASSQVSGYTEAFF.

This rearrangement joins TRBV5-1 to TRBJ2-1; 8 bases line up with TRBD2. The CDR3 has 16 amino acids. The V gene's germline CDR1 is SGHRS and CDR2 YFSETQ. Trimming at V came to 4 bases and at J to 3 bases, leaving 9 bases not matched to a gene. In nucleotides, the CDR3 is TGCGCCAGCAGCACAAACGCGGGGGGACGCTACAATGAGCAGTTCTTC. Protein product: CASSTNAGGRYNEQFF.

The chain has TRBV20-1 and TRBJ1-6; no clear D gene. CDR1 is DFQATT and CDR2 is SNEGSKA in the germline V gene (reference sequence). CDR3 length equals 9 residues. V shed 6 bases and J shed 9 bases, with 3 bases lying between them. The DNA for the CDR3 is TGCAGTGCCGGTTCACCCCTCCACTTT. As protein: CSAGSPLHF.

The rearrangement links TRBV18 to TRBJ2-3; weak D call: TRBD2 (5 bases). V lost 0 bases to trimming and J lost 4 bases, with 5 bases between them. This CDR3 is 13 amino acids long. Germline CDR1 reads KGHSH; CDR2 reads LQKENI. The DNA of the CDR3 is TGTGCCAGCTCACCACCCGGGGCAGATACGCAGTATTTT. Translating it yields CASSPPGADTQYF.

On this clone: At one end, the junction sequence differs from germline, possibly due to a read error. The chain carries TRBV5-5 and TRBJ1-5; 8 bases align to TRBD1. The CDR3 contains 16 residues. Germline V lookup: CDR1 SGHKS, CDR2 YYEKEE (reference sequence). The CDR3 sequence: CASSLGGAGGSQPQHF. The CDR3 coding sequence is TGTGCCAGCAGTTTGGGAGGGGCAGGGGGCAGTCAGCCCCAGCATTTT.

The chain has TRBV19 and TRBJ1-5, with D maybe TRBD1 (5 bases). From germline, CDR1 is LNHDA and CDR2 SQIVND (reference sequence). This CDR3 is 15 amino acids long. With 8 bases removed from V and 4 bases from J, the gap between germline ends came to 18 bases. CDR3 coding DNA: TGTGCCAGTGGATTGCCCTGGGGCCTGAATCAGCCCCAGCATTTT. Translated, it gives CASGLPWGLNQPQHF.

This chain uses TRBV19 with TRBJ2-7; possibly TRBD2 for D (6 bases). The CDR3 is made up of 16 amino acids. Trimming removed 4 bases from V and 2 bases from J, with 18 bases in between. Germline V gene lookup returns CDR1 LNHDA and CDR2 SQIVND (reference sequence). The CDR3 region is CASSNTGLLVPYEQYF. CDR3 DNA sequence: TGTGCCAGTAGTAACACGGGACTTTTAGTCCCCTACGAGCAGTACTTC.

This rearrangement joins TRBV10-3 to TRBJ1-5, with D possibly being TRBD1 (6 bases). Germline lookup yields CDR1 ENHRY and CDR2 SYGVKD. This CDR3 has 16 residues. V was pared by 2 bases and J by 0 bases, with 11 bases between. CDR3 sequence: CAISEGGTYSNQPQHF. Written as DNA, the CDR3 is TGTGCCATCAGTGAGGGGGGCACTTATAGCAATCAGCCCCAGCATTTT.

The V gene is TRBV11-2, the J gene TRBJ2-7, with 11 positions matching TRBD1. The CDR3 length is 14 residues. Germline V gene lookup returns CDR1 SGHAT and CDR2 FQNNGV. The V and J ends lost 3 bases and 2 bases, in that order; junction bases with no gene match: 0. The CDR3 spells CASSLDRGPYEQYF. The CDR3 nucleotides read TGTGCCAGCAGCTTGGACAGGGGGCCCTACGAGCAGTACTTC. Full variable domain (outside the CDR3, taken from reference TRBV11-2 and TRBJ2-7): EAGVAQSPRYKIIEKRQSVAFWCNPISGHATLYWYQQILGQGPKLLIQFQNNGVVDDSQLPKDRFSAERLKGVDSTLKIQPAKLEDSAVYLCASSLDRGPYEQYFGPGTRLTVT.

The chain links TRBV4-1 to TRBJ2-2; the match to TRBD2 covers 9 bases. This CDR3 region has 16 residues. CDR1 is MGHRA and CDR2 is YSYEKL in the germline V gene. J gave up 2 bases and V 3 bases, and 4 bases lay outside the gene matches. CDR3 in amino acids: CASSHPRGGNTGELFF. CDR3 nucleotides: TGCGCCAGCAGCCATCCGCGGGGGGGTAACACCGGGGAGCTGTTTTTT.

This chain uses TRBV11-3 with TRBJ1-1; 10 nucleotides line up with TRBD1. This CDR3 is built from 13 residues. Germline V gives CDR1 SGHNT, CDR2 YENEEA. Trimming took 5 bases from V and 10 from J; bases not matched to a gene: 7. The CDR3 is CASSPRDRGRAFF. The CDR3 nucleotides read TGTGCCAGCAGCCCAAGGGACAGGGGCCGAGCTTTCTTT. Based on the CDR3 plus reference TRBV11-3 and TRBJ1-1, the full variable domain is EAGVVQSPRYKIIEKKQPVAFWCNPISGHNTLYWYLQNLGQGPELLIRYENEEAVDDSQLPKDRFSAERLKGVDSTLKIQPAELGDSAVYLCASSPRDRGRAFFGQGTRLTVV.

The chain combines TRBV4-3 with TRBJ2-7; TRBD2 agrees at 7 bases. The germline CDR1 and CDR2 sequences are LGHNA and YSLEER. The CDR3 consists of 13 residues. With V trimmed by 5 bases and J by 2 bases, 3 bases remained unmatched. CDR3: CASSEGTTYEQYF. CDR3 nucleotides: TGCGCCAGCAGCGAAGGGACTACCTACGAGCAGTACTTC.

As DNA, the CDR3 is TGCGCCAGCAGCCAAAACGGACTAGCGGTACCCTACGAGCAGTACTTC. Protein sequence: CASSQNGLAVPYEQYF. The chain combines TRBV4-1 with TRBJ2-7, with TRBD2 matching over 10 bases. After removal of 2 bases from V and 2 bases from J, the junction contained 6 bases not matched to a gene. CDR3 size: 16 residues. Germline assignment: CDR1 MGHRA and CDR2 YSYEKL.